These 23 T cell receptor beta chains were all obtained from the same sample, sequenced in a study of blood T cell repertoires in COVID-19 (dated by TCRdb to 2020 to 2021). The receptor library was made with the immunoSEQ multiplex PCR assay. TCRdb provides this immuneACCESS table in a form limited to in-frame rearrangements. Some clones are lacking; in checked studies, under half of them reflect an unresolved V gene, and why the rest are absent is not known. The sample table shows some 670,000 clones, and just under 90% are seen once. About 0.26% of the sample goes to the ten largest clones. Sequencing input: peripheral blood. These receptors originate from a woman aged 18-29 years with acute or convalescent COVID-19.

V usage is TRBV7-8 and J usage is TRBJ1-1; D uncertain. This CDR3 has 14 amino acids. Germline CDR1 is SGHVS and CDR2 is FQNEAQ. V was cut by 1 base and J by 1 base, with 7 bases left in between. The CDR3 DNA reads as TGTGCCAGCAGCTTAGTACGGGGGAACACTGAAGCTTTCTTT. Amino acid sequence: CASSLVRGNTEAFF.

This clone has just one count. J is TRBJ2-7 and V is TRBV19; 11 nucleotides agree with TRBD1. This CDR3 is built from 15 residues. CDR1 and CDR2 from the germline V gene are LNHDA and SQIVND (reference sequence). J was trimmed by 5 bases and V by 5 bases; bases with no gene match: 8. CDR3 protein: CASSPRTGGWNEQYF. CDR3 in DNA: TGTGCCAGTAGTCCAAGGACAGGGGGCTGGAACGAGCAGTACTTC.

The chain recombines TRBV9 with TRBJ1-2, with TRBD1 matching 10 bases. The V gene's germline CDR1 is SGDLS and CDR2 YYNGEE. V was pared by 2 bases and J by 8 bases, with 12 bases of the junction left unmatched. The CDR3 has 16 residues. CDR3 loop: CASSVGPRQGALGYTF. For the CDR3, the DNA is TGTGCCAGCAGCGTGGGGCCCCGACAGGGGGCGTTGGGCTACACCTTC.

The rearrangement links TRBV24-1 to TRBJ1-5, with unresolved D. The CDR3 consists of 14 residues. Looked up from germline, CDR1 is KGHDR and CDR2 is SFDVKD. Trimming removed 6 bases from V and 6 bases from J, with 14 bases in between. The CDR3 sequence is CATSLRGGFQPQHF. The CDR3 region has the DNA TGTGCCACCAGTCTGCGGGGTGGTTTTCAGCCCCAGCATTTT.

J is TRBJ1-2 and V is TRBV27; 8 bases agree with TRBD1. The V segment lost 4 bases and the J segment 7 bases; nucleotides outside the gene matches: 14. The CDR3 loop spans 16 amino acids. CDR1 and CDR2 (germline): MNHEY, SMNVEV (reference sequence). The chain's CDR3 is CASSSLLGQGERGYTF. The DNA for the CDR3 is TGTGCCAGCAGTTCTCTCCTAGGACAGGGCGAGCGTGGCTACACCTTC.

Only a few counts were recorded for this clone. The CDR3 here is CASSVNTEAFF. In DNA, the CDR3 is TGTGCCAGCAGCGTAAACACTGAAGCTTTCTTT. The rearrangement uses TRBV6-5 and TRBJ1-1; D not resolved. CDR1 is MNHEY, CDR2 SVGAGI, per germline. The CDR3 runs to 11 residues. Trimming shortened V by 6 bases and J by 2 bases, and 4 bases separated the two germline ends.

This chain links TRBV18 with TRBJ1-6, with a possible D match to TRBD1 (5 bases). Germline assignment: CDR1 KGHSH and CDR2 LQKENI. The ends were cut back, 4 bases at V and 7 bases at J, with 20 bases in the middle. The CDR3 is 17 residues long. CDR3 bases: TGTGCCAGCTCACTCCAACCCACAGGTCCCTTAAATTCACCCCTCCACTTT. The encoded protein is CASSLQPTGPLNSPLHF.

The J gene is TRBJ1-2, the V gene TRBV9; D remains unclear. Trimming cost V 4 bases and J 2 bases, with 12 bases left between them. This CDR3 contains 14 residues. Germline V gives CDR1 SGDLS, CDR2 YYNGEE. DNA for the CDR3: TGTGCCAGCAGCTCGCGATTAGCCAACTATGGCTACACCTTC. Its protein is CASSSRLANYGYTF. Supplemented by reference TRBV9 and TRBJ1-2, the full variable domain reads DSGVTQTPKHLITATGQRVTLRCSPRSGDLSVYWYQQSLDQGLQFLIQYYNGEERAKGNILERFSAQQFPDLHSELNLSSLELGDSALYFCASSSRLANYGYTFGSGTRLTVV.

V and J are TRBV7-9 and TRBJ1-2, with D uncertain. V was clipped by 5 bases and J by 4 bases, with 11 bases between them. This CDR3 is 13 amino acids long. Germline V gives CDR1 SEHNR, CDR2 FQNEAQ (reference sequence). This chain's CDR3 is CASSTGILYGYTF. Written as DNA, the CDR3 is TGTGCCAGCAGCACCGGGATCCTCTATGGCTACACCTTC.

V is TRBV9 and J is TRBJ1-1; 9 nucleotides match TRBD1. The CDR3 sequence is 15 residues long. J lost 7 bases, V lost 3 bases, and 10 bases had no gene match. The germline CDR1 and CDR2 sequences are SGDLS and YYNGEE. CDR3 DNA: TGTGCCAGCAGCGCTCGTTCCGGGACAGGGCGTGAAGCTTTCTTT. Translated: CASSARSGTGREAFF.

The CDR3 here is CASLGRGYGYTF. The CDR3 DNA reads TGTGCCAGCTTAGGAAGGGGCTATGGCTACACCTTC. J is TRBJ1-2 and V is TRBV6-5; D is possibly TRBD1 (5 bases). Trimming cost V 8 bases and J 4 bases, with 11 bases left between them. This CDR3 comprises 12 residues. Germline-derived CDR1 and CDR2 are MNHEY and SVGAGI.

The chain employs TRBV5-4 and TRBJ1-2; TRBD1 aligns across 12 bases. CDR3 length: 17 amino acids. CDR1 and CDR2 (germline): SGHNT, YYREEE (reference sequence). J was trimmed by 4 bases and V by 4 bases; bases with no gene match: 11. CDR3 sequence (DNA): TGTGCCAGCAGCACCCCGGGACAGGGGGCTGGAATCTATGGCTACACCTTC. Residues: CASSTPGQGAGIYGYTF.

The genes are TRBV4-2 and TRBJ2-1, with TRBD2 as a possible D gene (5 bases). Per germline, CDR1 LGHNA and CDR2 YNFKEQ. The CDR3 covers 15 residues. The V gene lost 0 bases and the J gene lost 5 bases, with 11 bases spanning the gap. Here the CDR3 reads CASSQDLATHNEQFF. In nucleotides, the CDR3 is TGTGCCAGCAGCCAAGATTTAGCGACCCACAATGAGCAGTTCTTC.

The rearrangement joins TRBV14 to TRBJ1-2; TRBD1 agrees at 7 bases. V lost 2 bases and J lost 6; bases outside the gene matches: 3. The V gene's germline CDR1 is SGHDN and CDR2 FVKESK. The CDR3 spans 13 residues. CDR3 nucleotides: TGTGCCAGCAGCCAACAGGGGGGACATGGCTACACCTTC. Its translation is CASSQQGGHGYTF. Variable domain in full (rest from reference TRBV14 and TRBJ1-2): EAGVTQFPSHSVIEKGQTVTLRCDPISGHDNLYWYRRVMGKEIKFLLHFVKESKQDESGMPNNRFLAERTGGTYSTLKVQPAELEDSGVYFCASSQQGGHGYTFGSGTRLTVV.

This chain joins TRBV2 and TRBJ2-1, with 9 bases matching TRBD2. The CDR3 spans 14 residues. V trimming: 7 bases; J trimming: 7 bases; junction bases outside the gene matches: 8. Germline V CDR1 and CDR2: SNHLY, FYNNEI. The CDR3 region is CASKGGLAGNEQFF. The CDR3 region has the DNA TGTGCCAGCAAGGGTGGGCTAGCGGGGAATGAGCAGTTCTTC.

The genes are TRBV7-9 and TRBJ1-1; perhaps TRBD1 as D (6 bases). From germline, CDR1 is SEHNR and CDR2 FQNEAQ (reference sequence). This CDR3 contains 14 residues. Trimming removed 4 bases from V and 2 bases from J, with 11 bases in between. The CDR3 DNA reads TGTGCCAGCAGCTCCAGGACAGCAAACACTGAAGCTTTCTTT. This encodes CASSSRTANTEAFF.

The chain carries TRBV27 and TRBJ2-3; 7 positions agree with TRBD2. The J segment lost 2 bases and the V segment lost 2 bases, leaving 4 bases of the junction unmatched. Germline V gene data show CDR1 as MNHEY and CDR2 as SMNVEV (reference sequence). The CDR3 extends over 15 amino acids. The CDR3 nucleotides read TGTGCCAGCAGTTTAGCGGGAGCGCCCACAGATACGCAGTATTTT. Encoded protein: CASSLAGAPTDTQYF.

The J gene is TRBJ2-1, the V gene TRBV24-1; D might be TRBD2 (5 bases). The ends were cut back, 3 bases at V and 3 bases at J, with 8 bases in the middle. The length of the CDR3 is 14 residues. CDR1 is KGHDR and CDR2 is SFDVKD in the germline V gene. Written as DNA, the CDR3 is TGTGCCACCAGTGATAGAGGGAGCTACAATGAGCAGTTCTTC. Encoded protein: CATSDRGSYNEQFF.

The rearrangement uses TRBV4-2 and TRBJ2-5; the match to TRBD2 covers 10 bases. Germline V gene lookup returns CDR1 LGHNA and CDR2 YNFKEQ. Losses at the gene ends were 2 bases for V and 4 bases for J; bases not matched to a gene: 4. The CDR3 is 15 amino acids. The CDR3 DNA reads as TGTGCCAGCAGCCAACGAGCGGGGGGGGTAGAGACCCAGTACTTC. Residues: CASSQRAGGVETQYF.

V gene TRBV6-5 combines with J gene TRBJ1-1; 9 nucleotides line up with TRBD1. The CDR3 is 15 residues long. The J segment lost 6 bases and the V segment lost 0 bases, leaving 5 bases of the junction unmatched. Germline V gene lookup returns CDR1 MNHEY and CDR2 SVGAGI. The chain's CDR3 is CASSYSGTGRPEAFF. CDR3 DNA sequence: TGTGCCAGCAGTTACTCTGGGACAGGGCGACCTGAAGCTTTCTTT.

In its sample, this clone was seen a few times. The J gene is TRBJ2-1, the V gene TRBV7-9, with a tentative D call TRBD1 (5 bases). Trimming removed 1 base from V and 6 bases from J, with 13 bases in between. CDR1 SEHNR and CDR2 FQNEAQ come from the germline V gene (reference sequence). The CDR3 is made up of 15 amino acids. CDR3 sequence: CASSLGSQGSNEQFF. Written as DNA, the CDR3 is TGTGCCAGCAGCTTAGGGTCCCAGGGTTCCAATGAGCAGTTCTTC. The entire variable domain, with the rest obtained from reference TRBV7-9 and TRBJ2-1, is as follows: DTGVSQNPRHKITKRGQNVTFRCDPISEHNRLYWYRQTLGQGPEFLTYFQNEAQLEKSRLLSDRFSAERPKGSFSTLEIQRTEQGDSAMYLCASSLGSQGSNEQFFGPGTRLTVL.

The gene calls are TRBV15 and TRBJ1-1, with TRBD1 as a possible D gene (5 bases). CDR1 LNHNV and CDR2 YYDKDF come from the germline V gene (reference sequence). Trimming removed 0 bases at V and 2 bases at J, with 19 bases between. The CDR3 covers 18 residues. DNA of the CDR3: TGTGCCACCAGCAGAGATTCGCCGGTCAGGGCTCGAAACACTGAAGCTTTCTTT. Translation gives CATSRDSPVRARNTEAFF.

V gene TRBV19 combines with J gene TRBJ2-7; 9 nucleotides line up with TRBD1. CDR1 LNHDA and CDR2 SQIVND come from the germline V gene (reference sequence). There are 13 residues in the CDR3. The V segment lost 10 bases and the J segment 4 bases; nucleotides outside the gene matches: 8. The CDR3 loop is CATRGQGIYEQYF. In nucleotides, the CDR3 is TGTGCCACCAGAGGACAGGGGATATACGAGCAGTACTTC.